The clone carrying this T cell receptor (beta chain) has a count of ten or more. What it binds is not known. For the second PCR, which ran for roughly 6 to 11 cycles, a sample-barcoded 5' primer and a J-beta primer mix were used. Researchers report that each sample yielded at least 2.5 million CDR3-containing paired-end reads. TCRdb itself ran the 5' RACE reads through MiXCR, one entry per CDR3 protein. The data hold 1.5 million to 2 million distinct CDR3 sequences, with roughly 28% observed a single time. The entry originates in a study of blood T cells in healthy people across ages. Study-wide context: Capture via template switching afforded approximately one barcoded beta molecule per two T cells. General study results and limits: Age brought a roughly linear fall in TCR beta diversity measured per million T cells.

This receptor was identified in a woman between 25 and 40 years old in good health. Material: blood.

The CDR3 coding sequence is TGCAGTGCTAGAGATGGAGAAGGGGGGGGAGAGACCCAGTACTTC. It codes for CSARDGEGGGETQYF. The chain uses TRBV20-1 and TRBJ2-5; maybe TRBD2 (7 bases). CDR3 length: 15 amino acids. Germline V gene sequence: CDR1 DFQATT, CDR2 SNEGSKA (reference sequence). V shed 0 bases and J shed 4 bases, with 15 bases lying between them.